This T cell receptor (beta chain) appears in the sequencing data of a study of blood T cell repertoires in COVID-19. The CDR3 spans 17 residues. The V and J ends lost 4 bases and 1 base, in that order; junction bases with no gene match: 11. Germline values: CDR1 SGHRS, CDR2 YFSETQ. Clones were read by immunoSEQ multiplex PCR, and TCRdb kept only the in-frame ones, dropping some. In the table there are roughly 330,000 clones, around 86% of which are singletons. The rearrangement uses TRBV5-1 and TRBJ1-5, with 7 nucleotides matching TRBD1. Sequenced sample: peripheral blood. The TCR comes from a woman aged 45-59 years with acute or convalescent COVID-19. CDR3 DNA sequence: TGCGCCAGCAGCCAGGGACCGCGGACAGGAAGCAATCAGCCCCAGCATTTT. It specifies CASSQGPRTGSNQPQHF.